Presented here are 29 T cell receptor beta chains from one specimen sequenced in a study of regulatory T cells in long-lasting Graves disease. Time point of the sample: persistent/refractory GD, antithyroid drugs over 5 years with positive TRAb. Scientists built the TCR library using RNA that was extracted from PBMCs. Arm-PCR of CDR3 regions with iRepertoire HTBI primers generated TCR beta libraries. TCRdb processed the multiplex PCR reads anew with MiXCR; each CDR3 protein has one entry. The sample contains fewer than 400,000 distinct CDR3 sequences, less than 20% of which appear only once. This specimen was peripheral blood mononuclear cells (PBMCs), taken when the disease was refractory, from a patient treated with antithyroid drugs. These receptors all come from a female donor with Graves disease.

Notes on this clonotype: A much larger clone lies a single base off, so this may be a read error. The rearrangement uses TRBV10-3 and TRBJ2-7, with D possibly being TRBD1 or TRBD2 (5 bases each). V lost 6 bases, J lost 3 bases, and 9 bases lay in between. The CDR3 extends over 12 amino acids. CDR1 is ENHRY, CDR2 SYGVKD, per germline. The DNA of the CDR3 is TGTGCCATCAGCGGGGACGGCTACGAGCAGTACTTC. It codes for CAISGDGYEQYF.

The genes are TRBV11-2 and TRBJ2-6, with unresolved D. The germline CDR1 and CDR2 sequences are SGHAT and FQNNGV. This CDR3 has 17 residues. The V and J ends lost 3 bases and 3 bases respectively, with 15 bases between them. The CDR3, as DNA: TGTGCCAGCAGCTTCCCCCCCGATTGGTTTGGGGCCAACGTCCTGACTTTC. Translated: CASSFPPDWFGANVLTF.

At least ten counts were recorded for this clonotype. This chain uses TRBV12-3 or TRBV12-4 with TRBJ2-5; D is undetermined. The CDR3 spans 13 residues. V lost 5 bases to trimming and J lost 2 bases, with 9 bases between them. The DNA for the CDR3 is TGTGCCAGCAGTAAAACATTACAAGAGACCCAGTACTTC. This translates into CASSKTLQETQYF.

The chain uses TRBV14 and TRBJ1-2; the D is unclear. Germline assignment: CDR1 SGHDN and CDR2 FVKESK. V was shortened by 4 bases and J by 7 bases, with 13 bases between the two germline ends. The CDR3 runs 13 residues. This CDR3 is CASSPTPMGGYTF. The CDR3 nucleotides are TGTGCCAGCAGCCCGACTCCAATGGGTGGCTACACCTTC.

The J gene is TRBJ1-2, the V gene TRBV28; D remains ambiguous. CDR1 and CDR2 (germline): MDHEN, SYDVKM. This CDR3 contains 11 residues. V gave up 5 bases and J gave up 8 bases, with 9 bases separating them. CDR3 amino acids: CASSLTQGYTF. CDR3 DNA sequence: TGTGCCAGCAGTCTTACGCAAGGCTACACCTTC.

The CDR3 DNA is TGCAGCGCCATCGGGCCCACCAGGGGATACTATGGCTACACCTTC. Translating it yields CSAIGPTRGYYGYTF. V is TRBV29-1 and J is TRBJ1-2; D is perhaps TRBD1 (6 bases). Between the trimmed V and J ends, which lost 7 bases and 3 bases, there was a span of 21 bases. Germline assignment: CDR1 SQVTM and CDR2 ANQGSEA. The CDR3 loop spans 15 amino acids.

There are many counts of this clonotype. The CDR3 here is CASSFRLTGGVTEAFF. The CDR3, as DNA: TGTGCCAGCAGTTTCCGCCTGACAGGGGGCGTCACTGAAGCTTTCTTT. The chain carries TRBV28 and TRBJ1-1, with 10 bases that match TRBD1. The V and J ends lost 3 bases and 4 bases, in that order; junction bases with no gene match: 8. Germline V gene data show CDR1 as MDHEN and CDR2 as SYDVKM. There are 16 residues in the CDR3.

V usage is TRBV10-2 and J usage is TRBJ1-4; 10 bases align to TRBD1. Germline CDR1 and CDR2: WSHSY and SAAADI. J gave up 7 bases and V 6 bases, and 2 bases lay outside the gene matches. The CDR3 has 13 amino acids. CDR3: CASRGTGVEKLFF. The CDR3 coding sequence is TGCGCCAGCAGGGGGACAGGGGTTGAAAAACTGTTTTTT.

The CDR3 DNA follows: TGTGCCATCGGGGACAACACCAGGGGAGACGAAAAACTGTTTTTT. Translating gives CAIGDNTRGDEKLFF. This chain connects TRBV10-3 to TRBJ1-4, with D possibly being TRBD1 (6 bases). V lost 8 bases and J 8 bases, leaving 21 bases between the germline ends. The CDR3 is 15 residues long. Germline assignment: CDR1 ENHRY and CDR2 SYGVKD.

This clonotype was detected only a few times. The gene calls are TRBV5-1 and TRBJ2-7, with 11 bases identical to TRBD2. Germline V gives CDR1 SGHRS, CDR2 YFSETQ. The CDR3 is 14 residues long. The V and J ends lost 4 bases and 2 bases, in that order; junction bases with no gene match: 2. CDR3 region: CASSGGLAAYEQYF. In DNA, the CDR3 is TGCGCCAGCAGCGGGGGACTAGCGGCCTACGAGCAGTACTTC.

The sample holds many counts of this clonotype. The V and J genes are TRBV10-1 and TRBJ1-2; D ambiguous. CDR1 and CDR2 from the germline V gene are WNHNN and SYGVQD (reference sequence). V lost 4 bases and J lost 10, with 16 bases in between. The CDR3 is made up of 13 amino acids. CDR3 protein: CASSAVEEGVYTF. The DNA of the CDR3 is TGCGCCAGCAGTGCGGTTGAAGAGGGTGTCTACACCTTC.

This clonotype occurred a few times. The gene calls are TRBV13 and TRBJ1-6, with unresolved D. Per the germline V gene, CDR1 is PRHDT and CDR2 is FYEKMQ (reference sequence). Between the trimmed V and J ends, which lost 5 bases and 8 bases, there was a span of 7 bases. This CDR3 has 12 residues. The CDR3 reads CASSPIDSPLHF. In DNA form, the CDR3 reads TGTGCCAGCAGCCCGATCGATTCACCCCTCCACTTT.

This clonotype was counted many times. The chain uses TRBV30 and TRBJ2-2; 10 bases are a match to TRBD2. With V trimmed by 5 bases and J by 5 bases, 5 bases remained unmatched. CDR3 length: 14 amino acids. Germline loops: CDR1 GTSNPN, CDR2 SVGIG (reference sequence). The CDR3: CAWGVAGGTGELFF. For the CDR3, the DNA is TGTGCCTGGGGGGTAGCGGGGGGTACCGGGGAGCTGTTTTTT.

The chain carries TRBV5-1 and TRBJ1-2; D not certain. Trimming removed 4 bases at V and 5 bases at J, with 15 bases between. Per the germline V gene, CDR1 is SGHRS and CDR2 is YFSETQ. The CDR3 is 14 residues long. In DNA, the CDR3 is TGCGCCAGCAGCCCCCCTTCCGACGGTTATGGCTACACCTTC. This gives the protein CASSPPSDGYGYTF.

This clonotype appeared many times. The CDR3 nucleotides are TGTGCCAGCAGTTACGGCGGCCCGTACGAGCAGTACTTC. Amino acid sequence: CASSYGGPYEQYF. The chain links TRBV27 to TRBJ2-7; D is ambiguous. The CDR3 extends over 13 amino acids. V was clipped by 4 bases and J by 4 bases, with 11 bases between them. Germline V gene sequence: CDR1 MNHEY, CDR2 SMNVEV (reference sequence).

With regard to this clonotype: One end of the junction does not line up with germline, which may come from a read error. V and J are TRBV7-2 and TRBJ2-5; possible D gene TRBD1, 5 bases. The CDR3 length is 12 residues. The V gene's germline CDR1 is SGHTA and CDR2 FQGNSA. CDR3 residues: CASSFGAESQYF. CDR3 nucleotide sequence: TGTGCCAGCAGCTTTGGGGCAGAGAGCCAGTACTTC.

This clonotype has ten or more counts. The DNA for the CDR3 is TGTGCCAGCAGCAACTACGAGCAGTACTTC. It yields the protein CASSNYEQYF. The chain employs TRBV2 and TRBJ2-7; D is uncertain. Germline loops: CDR1 SNHLY, CDR2 FYNNEI. CDR3 size: 10 residues. Trimming removed 6 bases from V and 3 bases from J, with 3 bases in between.

The chain employs TRBV24-1 and TRBJ2-2; 10 nucleotides match TRBD2. This CDR3 region has 13 residues. With V trimmed by 9 bases and J by 7 bases, 4 bases remained unmatched. The germline gives CDR1 KGHDR, CDR2 SFDVKD. In DNA, the CDR3 is TGTGCCACCCGGACTAGCGGTCACGGGGAGCTGTTTTTT. It translates to CATRTSGHGELFF.

In this sample, this clonotype turned up a few times. The chain joins TRBV20-1 to TRBJ2-7; D remains unclear. The CDR3 is 13 amino acids. The ends were cut back, 2 bases at V and 2 bases at J, with 10 bases in the middle. Looked up from germline, CDR1 is DFQATT and CDR2 is SNEGSKA (reference sequence). In DNA form, the CDR3 reads TGCAGTGCTAGATCCCGACGGACCTACGAGCAGTACTTC. Encoded protein: CSARSRRTYEQYF.

As to this clonotype: This is likely an artifact of a read error, given a far larger clone one base away. The rearrangement links TRBV2 to TRBJ1-6; 7 bases are shared with TRBD1. The CDR3 extends over 14 amino acids. Germline assignment: CDR1 SNHLY and CDR2 FYNNEI. The CDR3 bases are TGTGCCAGCAGTTTATTGGACAGGTTGGCACCCCTCCGCTTT. Its translation is CASSLLDRLAPLRF.

Concerning this clonotype: The conserved phenylalanine or tryptophan normally closing the CDR3 is absent here, so this likely arose from a read error. V gene TRBV20-1 combines with J gene TRBJ1-3; D is uncertain. The CDR3 is made up of 11 amino acids. Deletions cut 6 bases from V and 3 bases from J, with 6 bases between. Germline loops: CDR1 DFQATT, CDR2 SNEGSKA (reference sequence). The CDR3 protein is CSADIGNTIYS. CDR3 in DNA: TGCAGTGCAGATATTGGAAACACCATATATTCT.

This clonotype was observed at least ten times. The CDR3 sequence is CASSQDSVSPLHF. The CDR3 bases are TGTGCCAGCAGCCAAGATTCAGTTTCACCCCTCCACTTT. J is TRBJ1-6 and V is TRBV3-1; D is undetermined. The V gene's germline CDR1 is LGHDT and CDR2 YNNKEL (reference sequence). Trimming shortened V by 0 bases and J by 9 bases, and 6 bases separated the two germline ends. The CDR3 runs 13 residues.

J is TRBJ1-6 and V is TRBV27, with 8 bases lining up with TRBD1. Germline loops: CDR1 MNHEY, CDR2 SMNVEV (reference sequence). V gave up 2 bases and J gave up 13 bases; unmatched junction bases: 13. This CDR3 spans 16 amino acids. CDR3 amino acids: CASSLRSTGAPLPLHF. CDR3 sequence (DNA): TGTGCCAGCAGTTTACGCTCGACAGGGGCCCCCCTGCCCCTCCACTTT.

This clonotype was picked up one time. The chain employs TRBV29-1 and TRBJ1-3, with no clear D. Between the trimmed V and J ends, which lost 1 base and 0 bases, there was a span of 4 bases. The CDR3 is 13 residues long. Germline CDR1 and CDR2: SQVTM and ANQGSEA. CDR3 loop: CSVEGDSGNTIYF. CDR3 DNA: TGCAGCGTTGAAGGGGACTCTGGAAACACCATATATTTT.

The rearrangement joins TRBV4-2 to TRBJ1-2; D gene unclear. Trimming removed 0 bases from V and 1 base from J, with 12 bases in between. CDR1 and CDR2 from the germline V gene are LGHNA and YNFKEQ. This CDR3 contains 16 residues. Here the CDR3 reads CASSQDSGSLNYGYTF. The CDR3 DNA follows: TGTGCCAGCAGCCAAGATAGCGGCAGCCTTAACTATGGCTACACCTTC.

This clonotype occurred a few times. This chain joins TRBV5-8 and TRBJ2-5; D is unresolved. Looked up from germline, CDR1 is SGHTS and CDR2 is YDEGEE. CDR3 length: 13 amino acids. V lost 4 bases and J lost 3, with 10 bases in between. Here the CDR3 reads CASSALQKETQYF. DNA for the CDR3: TGTGCCAGCAGCGCCCTCCAAAAAGAGACCCAGTACTTC.

This clonotype was observed a few times. The rearrangement joins TRBV10-3 to TRBJ2-7, with D perhaps matching TRBD2 (5 bases). This CDR3 is built from 14 residues. V lost 10 bases to trimming and J lost 3 bases, with 19 bases between them. The germline V gene encodes CDR1 ENHRY and CDR2 SYGVKD. The CDR3 sequence: CATSAGGGNYEQYF. The CDR3 DNA follows: TGTGCCACCTCCGCAGGCGGAGGTAACTACGAGCAGTACTTC.

This clonotype was counted ten times or more. V gene TRBV7-2 combines with J gene TRBJ2-7; 7 nucleotides agree with TRBD2. The CDR3 totals 13 residues. From germline, CDR1 is SGHTA and CDR2 FQGNSA. Germline trimming cut 7 bases from V and 3 bases from J; bases unmatched to any gene: 6. This chain's CDR3 is CASTQQRGYEQYF. The DNA of the CDR3 is TGTGCCAGCACCCAACAGCGGGGCTACGAGCAGTACTTC.

The chain carries TRBV20-1 and TRBJ2-1; D possibly corresponds to TRBD1 (5 bases). CDR3 length equals 14 residues. The germline CDR1 and CDR2 sequences are DFQATT and SNEGSKA (reference sequence). Trimming pared 3 bases from V and 6 bases from J, leaving 15 bases between. This CDR3 is CSARFQGSSNEQFF. CDR3 bases: TGCAGTGCTAGGTTCCAGGGTTCAAGCAATGAGCAGTTCTTC.